A single sample is the source of the 19 T cell receptor beta chains below, sequenced in a study of breast tumors, draining lymph nodes, adjacent tissues. TCRdb reanalysed the multiplex PCR reads using MiXCR and keeps one entry per CDR3 protein. The sample lists 200,000 to 250,000 distinct CDR3 sequences, around 34% occurring once. Breast cancer patients provided tissue from their axillary draining lymph nodes. What was sequenced was axillary lymph node tissue. These receptors were collected from a female donor with breast cancer. Some clones in this sample may be carry-over from other donors' samples.

This clonotype was observed at least ten times. The genes are TRBV14 and TRBJ2-1; unclear D gene. V was trimmed by 1 base and J by 8 bases, leaving 3 bases between them. This CDR3 comprises 11 residues. CDR1 SGHDN and CDR2 FVKESK come from the germline V gene. As DNA, the CDR3 is TGTGCCAGCAGCCAAGCCCATGAGCAGTTCTTC. This translates into CASSQAHEQFF.

A remark on this clonotype: Possible read error: a much larger clone is one base away. The CDR3 does not close with the conserved phenylalanine or tryptophan, likely indicating a read error. The CDR3 region is CASSPKAQGGYGYTL. For the CDR3, the DNA is TGTGCCAGCTCACCAAAGGCACAGGGGGGATATGGCTACACCCTC. The chain carries TRBV12-3 or TRBV12-4 and TRBJ1-2; 8 bases match TRBD1. With V trimmed by 8 bases and J by 5 bases, 13 bases remained unmatched. The CDR3 runs 15 residues.

The rearrangement uses TRBV5-1 and TRBJ1-4; TRBD1 matches at 11 bases. CDR1 is SGHRS, CDR2 YFSETQ, per germline. This CDR3 is 16 amino acids long. V trimming: 7 bases; J trimming: 4 bases; junction bases outside the gene matches: 9. The CDR3 nucleotides are TGCGCCAGCTCCCTAGGGACAGGGGGAAGTAATGAAAAACTGTTTTTT. Its protein is CASSLGTGGSNEKLFF.

The sample holds many counts of this clonotype. V and J are TRBV4-1 and TRBJ2-1; no definite D call. The CDR3 has 15 amino acids. Trimming stripped 4 bases from V and 2 bases from J, with 12 bases between. In germline, CDR1 is MGHRA, CDR2 YSYEKL. The CDR3 DNA follows: TGCGCCAGCAGCCCGCGGACGGAACCCTACAATGAGCAGTTCTTC. Its protein product is CASSPRTEPYNEQFF.

The chain carries TRBV20-1 and TRBJ2-3; D is possibly TRBD2 (6 bases). The ends were cut back, 3 bases at V and 1 base at J, with 14 bases in the middle. Per the germline V gene, CDR1 is DFQATT and CDR2 is SNEGSKA (reference sequence). The CDR3 runs to 15 residues. The CDR3 here is CSARPAGKGTDTQYF. The CDR3 nucleotides read TGCAGTGCTAGGCCGGCGGGGAAGGGCACAGATACGCAGTATTTT.

This clonotype was seen ten or more times. The rearrangement uses TRBV11-3 and TRBJ2-7; D is unresolved. This CDR3 region has 14 residues. The V end lost 2 bases, the J end lost 3 bases, and 11 bases lay between the germline ends. Germline V CDR1 and CDR2: SGHNT, YENEEA. In DNA, the CDR3 is TGTGCCAGCAGCTTAATAGGCCCAGGCTACGAGCAGTACTTC. Translating it yields CASSLIGPGYEQYF. Looking up the rest from reference TRBV11-3 and TRBJ2-7 gives the full variable domain: EAGVVQSPRYKIIEKKQPVAFWCNPISGHNTLYWYLQNLGQGPELLIRYENEEAVDDSQLPKDRFSAERLKGVDSTLKIQPAELGDSAVYLCASSLIGPGYEQYFGPGTRLTVT.

The chain combines TRBV20-1 with TRBJ2-6; 10 bases match TRBD2. CDR3 length: 15 amino acids. Germline assignment: CDR1 DFQATT and CDR2 SNEGSKA (reference sequence). With V trimmed by 2 bases and J by 4 bases, 2 bases remained unmatched. DNA for the CDR3: TGCAGTGCTAGAAAGACTAGCGGGGGGGCCAACGTCCTGACTTTC. Translated: CSARKTSGGANVLTF.

This clonotype came up many times. The CDR3 sequence is CASRTDSNYGYTF. The CDR3 DNA reads TGTGCCAGCAGGACTGACAGCAACTATGGCTACACCTTC. V gene TRBV28 combines with J gene TRBJ1-2; tentative D call: TRBD1 (5 bases). The V gene's germline CDR1 is MDHEN and CDR2 SYDVKM. The CDR3 totals 13 residues. V gave up 6 bases and J gave up 2 bases, with 10 bases separating them.

This clonotype has ten or more counts. The V and J genes are TRBV7-2 and TRBJ1-2; D gene unclear. The length of the CDR3 is 14 residues. Trimming pared 5 bases from V and 5 bases from J, leaving 15 bases between. Germline V gives CDR1 SGHTA, CDR2 FQGNSA. The CDR3 nucleotides are TGTGCCAGCAGCCTACAGCAACGGTTGTATGGCTACACCTTC. It translates to CASSLQQRLYGYTF.

This clonotype showed up many times. The V gene is TRBV5-1, the J gene TRBJ2-2; weak D call: TRBD2 (9 bases). The CDR3 covers 18 residues. Germline CDR1 and CDR2: SGHRS and YFSETQ. With 3 bases removed from V and 7 bases from J, the gap between germline ends came to 25 bases. The CDR3 loop is CASSSGQGRASGVGELFF. Written as DNA, the CDR3 is TGCGCCAGCAGCTCCGGACAGGGAAGGGCTAGCGGGGTCGGGGAGCTGTTTTTT.

The rearrangement links TRBV6-5 to TRBJ2-7; D unresolved. The length of the CDR3 is 13 residues. Germline V CDR1 and CDR2: MNHEY, SVGAGI. V lost 5 bases and J lost 5, with 13 bases in between. CDR3 protein: CASSEVGVDEQYF. The DNA for the CDR3 is TGTGCCAGCAGTGAAGTCGGCGTCGACGAGCAGTACTTC.

The table lists this clonotype with many counts. V usage is TRBV4-2 and J usage is TRBJ1-6; 8 positions match TRBD1. CDR3 size: 13 residues. Germline trimming cut 9 bases from V and 7 bases from J; bases unmatched to any gene: 5. The germline V gene encodes CDR1 LGHNA and CDR2 YNFKEQ. The CDR3 protein is CASQGARNSPLHF. For the CDR3, the DNA is TGTGCCAGTCAGGGGGCTCGGAATTCACCCCTCCACTTT.

This clonotype was counted many times. This chain joins TRBV12-3 or TRBV12-4 and TRBJ2-7, with a weak D call TRBD2 (6 bases). Trimming removed 5 bases at V and 6 bases at J, with 11 bases between. The CDR3 length is 12 residues. The CDR3 region is CASSRTSFEQYF. CDR3 coding DNA: TGTGCCAGCAGTAGAACTAGCTTCGAGCAGTACTTC.

The table lists this clonotype with many counts. CDR3 residues: CASSPPTGHNEQFF. The CDR3 coding sequence is TGCGCCAGCAGCCCTCCTACAGGTCACAATGAGCAGTTCTTC. V usage is TRBV5-1 and J usage is TRBJ2-1; TRBD1 might be the D (5 bases). The CDR3 consists of 14 residues. V was clipped by 4 bases and J by 5 bases, with 13 bases between them. CDR1 is SGHRS, CDR2 YFSETQ, per germline.

This clonotype has a count of ten or more. This chain connects TRBV24-1 to TRBJ2-3, with D perhaps matching TRBD1 (5 bases). The CDR3 consists of 11 residues. With 7 bases removed from V and 4 bases from J, the gap between germline ends came to 5 bases. Germline CDR1 KGHDR, CDR2 SFDVKD. Here the CDR3 reads CATRQADTQYF. CDR3 nucleotide sequence: TGTGCCACCAGACAGGCAGATACGCAGTATTTT.

With regard to this clonotype: A read error may be the cause here, since a much bigger clone is one base away. This chain joins TRBV20-1 and TRBJ1-5, with 7 bases fitting TRBD1. This CDR3 region has 15 residues. CDR1 and CDR2 from the germline V gene are DFQATT and SNEGSKA (reference sequence). V shed 6 bases, J shed 6 bases, and the junction held 14 bases outside the gene matches. Here the CDR3 reads CSAWDSQAGTQPQHF. For the CDR3, the DNA is TGCAGTGCATGGGACAGTCAGGCGGGCACTCAGCCCCAGCATTTT.

This clonotype appeared many times. The chain combines TRBV11-2 with TRBJ2-6; tentatively, D is TRBD1 or TRBD2 (6 bases each). With 6 bases removed from V and 2 bases from J, the gap between germline ends came to 14 bases. The CDR3 contains 16 residues. Germline assignment: CDR1 SGHAT and CDR2 FQNNGV. The CDR3 here is CASSSGGQTGANVLTF. DNA of the CDR3: TGTGCCAGCAGTTCTGGGGGGCAGACTGGGGCCAACGTCCTGACTTTC.

This clonotype was picked up many times. V and J are TRBV24-1 and TRBJ2-3, with no clear D. This CDR3 has 12 amino acids. V dropped 6 bases and J dropped 5 bases, with 8 bases sitting between them. CDR1 is KGHDR and CDR2 is SFDVKD in the germline V gene. This CDR3 reads CATSLGLDTQYF. The CDR3, as DNA: TGTGCCACCAGTTTAGGTTTAGATACGCAGTATTTT.

There are many counts of this clonotype. The CDR3 sequence is CSVGGGSYEQYF. CDR3 DNA: TGCAGCGTTGGAGGAGGAAGTTACGAGCAGTACTTC. J is TRBJ2-7 and V is TRBV29-1, with D possibly matching TRBD2 (5 bases). Trimming pared 4 bases from V and 4 bases from J, leaving 11 bases between. This CDR3 spans 12 amino acids. CDR1 is SQVTM, CDR2 ANQGSEA, per germline.